These 5 T cell receptor beta chains came from one sample sequenced in a study of T cells after yellow fever vaccination (dated by TCRdb to about 2019). The sample's treatment or condition label is to be understood as: live attenuated yellow fever vaccine strain. The receptor library was made with 5' RACE. The sequencing machine was an Illumina NovaSeq 6000. The raw public reads went through TCRdb reprocessing: fastp at Q25, MiXCR clone calling, in-frame beta chains kept. Rows with one shared CDR3 protein collapse into an entry with the most common genes and DNA. The sample yields some 220,000 distinct CDR3 sequences; about 3% were counted once. In total, the top ten clones hold 3.2% of the sample. This material consisted of CD4+ T cells sorted from PBMCs, taken 10 days after the yellow fever booster vaccination. These receptors all stem from a man aged 18 to 30 who received the YFV17D yellow fever vaccine.

In its sample, this clonotype was seen many times. This sequence joins TRBV6-1 and TRBJ2-1; a weak D match, TRBD1 (6 bases). The V gene's germline CDR1 is MNHNS and CDR2 SASEGT. Trimming removed 6 bases from V and 10 bases from J, with 19 bases in between. The CDR3 totals 14 residues. CDR3 nucleotide sequence: TGTGCCAGCAGCAAAGGATGGGGGACAAAGGAGCAGTTCTTC. It codes for CASSKGWGTKEQFF.

The chain is built from TRBV12-3 or TRBV12-4 and TRBJ1-3; D remains ambiguous. This CDR3 region has 14 residues. The V gene lost 6 bases and the J gene lost 4 bases, with 13 bases spanning the gap. The CDR3 DNA follows: TGTGCCAGCAGCCTCAGACTGGGCGGAAACACCATATATTTT. Amino acids: CASSLRLGGNTIYF.

This clonotype occurred many times. The rearrangement uses TRBV6-2 or TRBV6-3 and TRBJ1-2; D remains unclear. CDR3 length: 12 amino acids. Germline CDR1 and CDR2: MNHEY and SVGEGT. V was cut by 6 bases and J by 4 bases, with 9 bases left in between. Here the CDR3 reads CASSDTFYGYTF. The CDR3 bases are TGTGCCAGCAGCGACACCTTCTATGGCTACACCTTC.

This clonotype was counted at least ten times. This chain connects TRBV7-2 to TRBJ2-1; 7 bases align to TRBD1. V lost 11 bases and J lost 5; bases outside the gene matches: 9. CDR3 length: 13 amino acids. CDR1 and CDR2 from the germline V gene are SGHTA and FQGNSA. In DNA, the CDR3 is TGTGCCTCCGGAGGACAGGTAAACAATGAGCAGTTCTTC. Translation: CASGGQVNNEQFF.

This clonotype has a handful of counts. This chain links TRBV7-2 with TRBJ1-5; D gene unclear. The CDR3 is 13 residues long. The germline CDR1 and CDR2 sequences are SGHTA and FQGNSA. V lost 7 bases, J lost 7 bases, and 14 bases lay in between. The CDR3 DNA sequence: TGTGCCAGCACAATATTAGCGGGACAGCCCCAGCATTTT. Protein sequence: CASTILAGQPQHF.